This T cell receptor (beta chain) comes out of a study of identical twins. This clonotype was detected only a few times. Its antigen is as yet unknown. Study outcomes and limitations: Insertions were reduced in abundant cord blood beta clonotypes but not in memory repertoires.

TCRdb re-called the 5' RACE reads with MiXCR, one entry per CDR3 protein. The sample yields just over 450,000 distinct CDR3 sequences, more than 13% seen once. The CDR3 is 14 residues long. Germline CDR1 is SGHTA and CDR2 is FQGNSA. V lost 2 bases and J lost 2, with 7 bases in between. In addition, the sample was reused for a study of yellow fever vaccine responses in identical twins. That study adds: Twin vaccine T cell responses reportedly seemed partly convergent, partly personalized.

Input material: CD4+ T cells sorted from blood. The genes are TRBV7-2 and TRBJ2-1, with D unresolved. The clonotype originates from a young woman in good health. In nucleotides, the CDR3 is TGTGCCAGCAGCTTAAAACGGGCCTACAATGAGCAGTTCTTC. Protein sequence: CASSLKRAYNEQFF.